The T cell receptor beta chain described here comes from a study of cytomegalovirus exposure and HLA in healthy donors. Across the study: Per a later analysis, the roughly 670 first-cohort and 100 to 150 validation repertoires shared one platform. General study findings and limits: The finding came from a later analysis; first-cohort TCR clusters tended to co-occur in the 130 or so validation repertoires. Rare sequences made up most TCRs, while some public TCRs were found in many donors.

V was cut by 1 base and J by 4 bases, with 14 bases left in between. CDR1 and CDR2 (germline): SGHAT, FQNNGV. The CDR3 has 15 residues. Profiling relied on immunoSEQ multiplex PCR, and the TCRdb table lists in-frame clones only, not all of them. The sample shows around 140,000 clones, roughly 87% of them seen only once. A word on this clone: Its antigen is still unknown.

The rearrangement joins TRBV11-2 to TRBJ2-7; D is possibly TRBD1 (6 bases). The source is a man younger than 35 in good health and CMV-seropositive. The sequencing sample was made of PBMCs. Here the CDR3 DNA reads TGTGCCAGCAGCTTAGCAGGGGACGGACTTTACGAGCAGTACTTC. Translated, it gives CASSLAGDGLYEQYF. The complete variable domain, with remaining parts taken from reference TRBV11-2 and TRBJ2-7, reads EAGVAQSPRYKIIEKRQSVAFWCNPISGHATLYWYQQILGQGPKLLIQFQNNGVVDDSQLPKDRFSAERLKGVDSTLKIQPAKLEDSAVYLCASSLAGDGLYEQYFGPGTRLTVT.